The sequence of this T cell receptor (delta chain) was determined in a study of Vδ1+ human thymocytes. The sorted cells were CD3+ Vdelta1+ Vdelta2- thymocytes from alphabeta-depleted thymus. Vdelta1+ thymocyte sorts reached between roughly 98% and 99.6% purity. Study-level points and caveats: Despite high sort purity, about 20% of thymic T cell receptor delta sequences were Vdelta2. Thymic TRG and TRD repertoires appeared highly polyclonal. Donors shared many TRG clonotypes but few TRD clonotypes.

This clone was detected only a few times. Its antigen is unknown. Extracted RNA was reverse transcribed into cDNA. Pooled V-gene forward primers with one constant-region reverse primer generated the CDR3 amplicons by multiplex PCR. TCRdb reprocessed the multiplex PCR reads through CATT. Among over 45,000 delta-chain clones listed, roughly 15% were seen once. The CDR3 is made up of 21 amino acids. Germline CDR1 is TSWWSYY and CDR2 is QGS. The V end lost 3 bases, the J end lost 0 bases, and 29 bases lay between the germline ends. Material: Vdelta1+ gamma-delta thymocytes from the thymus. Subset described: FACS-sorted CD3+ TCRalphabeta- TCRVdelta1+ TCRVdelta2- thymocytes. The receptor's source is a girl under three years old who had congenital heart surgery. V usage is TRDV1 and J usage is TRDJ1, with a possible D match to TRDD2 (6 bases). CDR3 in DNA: TGTGCTCTTGGGGATCCTACGCGCCTTGGAGGGCTCACCCTGTACACCGATAAACTCATCTTT. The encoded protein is CALGDPTRLGGLTLYTDKLIF.